This passage covers 10 T cell receptor beta chains from one sample sequenced in a study of cytomegalovirus exposure and HLA in healthy donors. 60 Vbeta and 13 Jbeta primers were used in PCR. Using immunoSEQ multiplex PCR, the repertoire was profiled, and TCRdb retains in-frame clones only, with some absent. This table holds approximately 190,000 clones, roughly 80% found once. The sequenced sample consisted of PBMCs. The receptors were sampled from a woman aged 18-29 years in good health and CMV-seronegative.

This clone showed up just a few times. The chain employs TRBV10-3 and TRBJ2-7, with 8 bases lining up with TRBD1. Germline loops: CDR1 ENHRY, CDR2 SYGVKD. The ends lost 0 bases at V and 2 bases at J; junction bases unmatched: 3. CDR3 size: 15 residues. This CDR3 reads CAISESLQGAYEQYF. The CDR3 coding sequence is TGTGCCATCAGTGAGTCGCTACAGGGGGCCTACGAGCAGTACTTC.

The gene calls are TRBV27 and TRBJ1-1; D call uncertain. From germline, CDR1 is MNHEY and CDR2 SMNVEV (reference sequence). V lost 6 bases, J lost 8 bases, and 13 bases lay in between. The CDR3 is 12 residues long. Here the CDR3 DNA reads TGTGCCAGCAGGGCCGGGAGGAAAGAAGCTTTCTTT. This translates into CASRAGRKEAFF.

This chain uses TRBV15 with TRBJ2-5; perhaps TRBD1 as D (6 bases). The germline gives CDR1 LNHNV, CDR2 YYDKDF (reference sequence). V was trimmed by 4 bases and J by 5 bases, leaving 11 bases between them. The CDR3 has 13 residues. The CDR3 here is CATSTGGGETQYF. In DNA form, the CDR3 reads TGTGCCACCAGCACTGGGGGCGGTGAGACCCAGTACTTC.

The chain joins TRBV28 to TRBJ1-5; no clear D. This CDR3 is 14 amino acids long. Trimming took off 10 bases at V and 1 base at J, with 14 bases between the two ends. In germline, CDR1 is MDHEN, CDR2 SYDVKM. CDR3 loop: CATTGRGSNQPQHF. CDR3 coding DNA: TGTGCCACCACCGGGAGAGGCAGCAATCAGCCCCAGCATTTT.

The J gene is TRBJ1-1, the V gene TRBV9, with 9 bases identical to TRBD1. The CDR3 is 15 amino acids. Germline V gene lookup returns CDR1 SGDLS and CDR2 YYNGEE. V lost 4 bases to trimming and J lost 4 bases; unmatched junction nucleotides: 8. The CDR3: CASSLGTGTGTEAFF. In DNA, the CDR3 is TGTGCCAGCAGCCTCGGGACAGGGACTGGCACTGAAGCTTTCTTT.

The V call is TRBV27, the J call TRBJ2-1; TRBD2 matches 10 bases. The junction had 9 bases not matched to a gene; V was cut back by 3 bases and J by 1 base. The V gene's germline CDR1 is MNHEY and CDR2 SMNVEV (reference sequence). The CDR3 contains 18 residues. The CDR3 loop is CASSLSSLAGRSYNEQFF. The CDR3 DNA sequence: TGTGCCAGCAGTTTGTCATCACTAGCGGGGAGATCCTACAATGAGCAGTTCTTC.

The rearrangement joins TRBV28 to TRBJ1-2; 7 bases align to TRBD1. The CDR3 extends over 15 amino acids. The V and J ends lost 6 bases and 6 bases, in that order; junction bases with no gene match: 13. Germline V gene data show CDR1 as MDHEN and CDR2 as SYDVKM. This CDR3 reads CASRPAGQGGNGYTF. In DNA form, the CDR3 reads TGTGCCAGCAGGCCAGCTGGGCAGGGGGGTAATGGCTACACCTTC.

This clone came up a few times. The J gene is TRBJ1-1, the V gene TRBV2; no clear D. Germline V gene data show CDR1 as SNHLY and CDR2 as FYNNEI. The CDR3 sequence is 12 residues long. The V end was cut by 4 bases, the J end by 0 bases, with 3 bases between. The CDR3 DNA reads TGTGCCAGCAGTGCTCTGAACACTGAAGCTTTCTTT. This sequence encodes CASSALNTEAFF.

The CDR3 sequence is CSVVGATSGRASYEQYF. The CDR3 DNA reads as TGCAGCGTTGTGGGGGCGACTAGCGGGAGGGCTTCCTACGAGCAGTACTTC. The J gene is TRBJ2-7, the V gene TRBV29-1; 14 nucleotides line up with TRBD2. Looked up from germline, CDR1 is SQVTM and CDR2 is ANQGSEA. The V and J ends lost 4 bases and 1 base, in that order; junction bases with no gene match: 9. This CDR3 region has 17 residues.

The chain has TRBV18 and TRBJ2-7, with D possibly matching TRBD1 (6 bases). The CDR3 is 13 amino acids. Trimming took off 5 bases at V and 13 bases at J, with 21 bases between the two ends. Germline V gene data show CDR1 as KGHSH and CDR2 as LQKENI. The CDR3 DNA reads as TGTGCCAGCTCAGATTCCCGGGACACCTTGTTTTACTTC. Translation gives CASSDSRDTLFYF.